Each of the 16 T cell receptor beta chains below was sequenced from the same sample in a study of beta chain features in type 1 diabetes. For these receptors, no antigen is known. Study observations and caveats: For Type 1 diabetes patients, all four CD4+ subsets carried TCRB CDR3s that were moderately but significantly shorter.

Sequencing targeted expressed TCRB transcripts, as all isolated RNA had been reverse transcribed. Method: immunoSEQ multiplex PCR; TCRdb's copy keeps in-frame clones and lacks some. The table shows 500,000 to 650,000 clones, with under 15% occurring only once. Sample: naive CD4+ T cells from blood. The receptors were sampled from a man aged 25 to 40 with type 1 diabetes.

This clone occurred a few times. CDR3 residues: CASSAGRGTGELFF. The CDR3 DNA follows: TGTGCCAGCAGTGCTGGCCGGGGCACCGGGGAGCTGTTTTTT. This chain links TRBV6-4 with TRBJ2-2; D perhaps matches TRBD2 (5 bases). The CDR3 extends over 14 amino acids. Trimming shortened V by 4 bases and J by 4 bases, and 10 bases separated the two germline ends. From germline, CDR1 is MRHNA and CDR2 SNTAGT.

This clone was observed a handful of times. The V call is TRBV7-2, the J call TRBJ2-2; unclear D gene. The V end lost 7 bases, the J end lost 0 bases, and 12 bases lay between the germline ends. The CDR3 runs 15 residues. The germline CDR1 and CDR2 sequences are SGHTA and FQGNSA. CDR3 region: CASIPSAANTGELFF. As DNA, the CDR3 is TGTGCCAGCATCCCTTCAGCAGCGAACACCGGGGAGCTGTTTTTT.

The J gene is TRBJ2-7, the V gene TRBV6-1; 9 nucleotides agree with TRBD1. The CDR3 is 15 amino acids. V trimming: 6 bases; J trimming: 3 bases; junction bases outside the gene matches: 9. Germline CDR1 and CDR2: MNHNS and SASEGT. CDR3 sequence: CASRLTGTGRYEQYF. CDR3 nucleotides: TGTGCCAGCAGACTAACCGGGACAGGGCGCTACGAGCAGTACTTC.

This clone was detected only a few times. This chain uses TRBV9 with TRBJ2-3, with unresolved D. Germline CDR1 and CDR2: SGDLS and YYNGEE. The V and J ends lost 0 bases and 2 bases respectively, with 10 bases between them. This CDR3 spans 15 amino acids. DNA for the CDR3: TGTGCCAGCAGCGTAGGTTTGCAGATCACAGATACGCAGTATTTT. It yields the protein CASSVGLQITDTQYF.

The chain joins TRBV30 to TRBJ2-3; D may match TRBD1 or TRBD2 (5 bases each). The CDR3 runs to 12 residues. The V end lost 8 bases, the J end lost 1 base, and 10 bases lay between the germline ends. CDR1 is GTSNPN and CDR2 is SVGIG in the germline V gene (reference sequence). Here the CDR3 DNA reads TGTGCCGGGGACCTACGCACAGATACGCAGTATTTT. Protein: CAGDLRTDTQYF.

This clone has only a few counts. The V gene is TRBV29-1, the J gene TRBJ2-5; D ambiguous. Germline CDR1 and CDR2: SQVTM and ANQGSEA. Trimming took 4 bases from V and 2 from J, leaving 8 bases between them. This CDR3 comprises 12 residues. CDR3 loop: CSVAAGQETQYF. The CDR3 nucleotides read TGCAGCGTTGCTGCAGGACAAGAGACCCAGTACTTC.

The J gene is TRBJ1-2, the V gene TRBV14; a possible D gene is TRBD1 (5 bases). CDR1 and CDR2 from the germline V gene are SGHDN and FVKESK. The ends were cut back, 0 bases at V and 2 bases at J, with 16 bases in the middle. CDR3 size: 17 residues. The CDR3: CASSQEEQGIGNYGYTF. The CDR3 region has the DNA TGTGCCAGCAGCCAAGAGGAGCAGGGCATTGGAAACTATGGCTACACCTTC. The whole variable domain, filled in from reference TRBV14 and TRBJ1-2, reads EAGVTQFPSHSVIEKGQTVTLRCDPISGHDNLYWYRRVMGKEIKFLLHFVKESKQDESGMPNNRFLAERTGGTYSTLKVQPAELEDSGVYFCASSQEEQGIGNYGYTFGSGTRLTVV.

This clone was recorded a few times. The sample contains more than one DNA sequence encoding this CDR3. The chain is built from TRBV7-2 and TRBJ2-3; 8 positions agree with TRBD1. Losses at the gene ends were 5 bases for V and 0 bases for J; bases not matched to a gene: 4. The CDR3 sequence is 15 residues long. CDR1 and CDR2 (germline): SGHTA, FQGNSA. This CDR3 is CASSAGQGSTDTQYF. The CDR3 coding sequence is TGTGCCAGCAGCGCCGGACAGGGAAGCACAGATACGCAGTATTTT.

V is TRBV6-5 and J is TRBJ2-3; D uncertain. V lost 2 bases and J lost 2, with 5 bases in between. Germline V gene lookup returns CDR1 MNHEY and CDR2 SVGAGI. The CDR3 loop spans 13 amino acids. CDR3 coding DNA: TGTGCCAGCAGTTACAGGGTCACAGATACGCAGTATTTT. Translation gives CASSYRVTDTQYF.

This clone was recorded a few times. The chain carries TRBV9 and TRBJ2-1, with D uncertain. Trimming left V 4 bases short and J 12 bases short, with 14 bases between. Germline values: CDR1 SGDLS, CDR2 YYNGEE. This CDR3 spans 12 amino acids. CDR3 nucleotides: TGTGCCAGCAGCCCCACGTTGGTAGGGCAGTTCTTC. The encoded protein is CASSPTLVGQFF.

The V gene is TRBV7-6, the J gene TRBJ1-2; D remains unclear. Germline CDR1 is SGHVS and CDR2 is FNYEAQ. The CDR3 consists of 13 residues. Between the trimmed V and J ends, which lost 4 bases and 2 bases, there was a span of 8 bases. Here the CDR3 DNA reads TGTGCCAGCAGCTCCCAGCAAAACTATGGCTACACCTTC. Translation gives CASSSQQNYGYTF.

The genes are TRBV7-2 and TRBJ2-7, with 11 nucleotides matching TRBD2. Germline CDR1 reads SGHTA; CDR2 reads FQGNSA. With 5 bases clipped from V and 0 bases from J, the junction kept 9 bases outside the gene matches. The CDR3 extends over 17 amino acids. The CDR3 here is CASSLTGLAENSYEQYF. CDR3 nucleotide sequence: TGTGCCAGCAGCCTTACGGGACTAGCGGAAAACTCCTACGAGCAGTACTTC.

A few counts support this clone. CDR3 sequence (DNA): TGCGCCAGCAGCCGTTTGAGCGGGGGATCCTACAATGAGCAGTTCTTC. Translated: CASSRLSGGSYNEQFF. This chain connects TRBV4-3 to TRBJ2-1, with 8 bases that match TRBD2. The germline V gene encodes CDR1 LGHNA and CDR2 YSLEER. The CDR3 spans 16 residues. V trimming: 4 bases; J trimming: 1 base; junction bases outside the gene matches: 6.

This clone was detected a few times. The chain joins TRBV7-9 to TRBJ1-5; a weak D match, TRBD1 (5 bases). The CDR3 is made up of 13 amino acids. Trimming left V 5 bases short and J 7 bases short, with 12 bases between. CDR1 SEHNR and CDR2 FQNEAQ come from the germline V gene (reference sequence). CDR3 in DNA: TGTGCCAGCAGCCCGGGGCCCTTCCAGCCCCAGCATTTT. It translates to CASSPGPFQPQHF.

The chain employs TRBV11-2 and TRBJ2-5; TRBD2 matches 7 bases. This CDR3 has 15 residues. V lost 5 bases and J lost 2; bases outside the gene matches: 8. Germline-derived CDR1 and CDR2 are SGHAT and FQNNGV. The CDR3 region has the DNA TGTGCCAGCAGCCTCTTGGCCGGGAGGCAAGAGACCCAGTACTTC. This sequence encodes CASSLLAGRQETQYF.

There are a few counts of this clone. The chain combines TRBV4-2 with TRBJ2-4; perhaps D is TRBD1 or TRBD2 (5 bases each). The CDR3 spans 16 residues. Germline CDR1 is LGHNA and CDR2 is YNFKEQ. The V end lost 0 bases, the J end lost 5 bases, and 14 bases lay between the germline ends. The CDR3 nucleotides are TGTGCCAGCAGCCAAGATGTACGGCAGGGACAAAACATTCAGTACTTC. Encoded protein: CASSQDVRQGQNIQYF.